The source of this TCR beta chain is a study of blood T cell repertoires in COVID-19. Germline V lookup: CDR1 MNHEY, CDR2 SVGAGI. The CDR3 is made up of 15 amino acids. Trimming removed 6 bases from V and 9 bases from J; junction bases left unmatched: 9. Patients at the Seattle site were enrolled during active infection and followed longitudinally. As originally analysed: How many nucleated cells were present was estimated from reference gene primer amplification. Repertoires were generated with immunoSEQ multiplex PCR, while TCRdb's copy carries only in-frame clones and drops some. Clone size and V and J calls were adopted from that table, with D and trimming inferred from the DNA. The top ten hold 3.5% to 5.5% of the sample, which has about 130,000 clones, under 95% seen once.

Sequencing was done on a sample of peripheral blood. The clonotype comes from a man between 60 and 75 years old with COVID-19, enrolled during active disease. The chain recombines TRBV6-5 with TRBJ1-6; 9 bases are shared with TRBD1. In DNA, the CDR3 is TGTGCCAGCAGGCGACCGGGACAGGGAGCTTCACCCCTCCACTTT. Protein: CASRRPGQGASPLHF.